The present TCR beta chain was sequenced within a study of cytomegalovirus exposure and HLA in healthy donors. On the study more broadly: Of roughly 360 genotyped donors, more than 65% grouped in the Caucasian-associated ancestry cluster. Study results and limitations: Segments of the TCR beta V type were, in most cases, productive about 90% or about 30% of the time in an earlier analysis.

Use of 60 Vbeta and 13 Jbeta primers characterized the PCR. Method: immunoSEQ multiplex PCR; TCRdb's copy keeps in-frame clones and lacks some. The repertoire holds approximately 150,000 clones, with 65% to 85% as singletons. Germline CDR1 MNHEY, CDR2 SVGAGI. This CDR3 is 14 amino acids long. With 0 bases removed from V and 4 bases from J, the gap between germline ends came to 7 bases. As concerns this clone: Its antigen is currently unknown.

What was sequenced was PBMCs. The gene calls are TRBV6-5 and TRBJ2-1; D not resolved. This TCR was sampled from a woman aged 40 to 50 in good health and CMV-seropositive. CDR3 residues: CASSYSYGYNEQFF. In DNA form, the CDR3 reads TGTGCCAGCAGTTACTCGTACGGGTACAATGAGCAGTTCTTC.